This T cell receptor (beta chain) was captured in a study of T cell repertoires in cytomegalovirus infection. On the study more broadly: It can be stated that public TCR beta signatures indicated CMV infection as well as a matching HLA type.

TCRdb processed the reads anew with MiXCR; each CDR3 protein has one entry. In the table there are some 240,000 distinct CDR3 sequences, 17% of which are singletons. Study-wide results and limits: Cumulative frequency (of public TCR beta family members) identified carriers of CMV plus the relevant HLA. Ex vivo, HLA-C-restricted CMV-specific TCR beta clonotypes prevailed over the rest of the response.

This clonotype was seen once. Its specificity is unknown. V dropped 6 bases and J dropped 9 bases, with 15 bases sitting between them. Per the germline V gene, CDR1 is LNHDA and CDR2 is SQIVND (reference sequence). This CDR3 region has 13 residues. Input material: CD8+ T cells from PBMCs. This receptor was identified in a human donor in good health (CMV status not recorded). Some clones in this sample may be carry-over from other donors' samples. The chain links TRBV19 to TRBJ2-1, with D possibly TRBD2 on 5 matching bases. CDR3 coding DNA: TGTGCCAGTAGGGACTTCCCTGGCGCTGAGCAGTTCTTC. Translation: CASRDFPGAEQFF.